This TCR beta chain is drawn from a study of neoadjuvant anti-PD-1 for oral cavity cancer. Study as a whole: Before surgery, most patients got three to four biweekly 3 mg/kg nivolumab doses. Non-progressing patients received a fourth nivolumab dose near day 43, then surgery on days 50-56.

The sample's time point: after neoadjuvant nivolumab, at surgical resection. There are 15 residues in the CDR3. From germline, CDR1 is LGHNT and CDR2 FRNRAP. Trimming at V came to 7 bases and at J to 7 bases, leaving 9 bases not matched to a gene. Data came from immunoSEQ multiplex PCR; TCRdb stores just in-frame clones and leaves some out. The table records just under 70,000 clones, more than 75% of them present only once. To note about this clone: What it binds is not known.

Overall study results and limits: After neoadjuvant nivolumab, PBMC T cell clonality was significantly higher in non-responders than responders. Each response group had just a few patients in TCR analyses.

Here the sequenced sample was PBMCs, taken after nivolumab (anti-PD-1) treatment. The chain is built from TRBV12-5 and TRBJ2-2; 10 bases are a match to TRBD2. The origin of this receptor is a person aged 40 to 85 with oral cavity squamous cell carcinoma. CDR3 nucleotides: TGTGCTAGTGCTTTAGGACTAGCGGCGATCGGGGAGCTGTTTTTT. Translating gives CASALGLAAIGELFF. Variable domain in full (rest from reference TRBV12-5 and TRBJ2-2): DARVTQTPRHKVTEMGQEVTMRCQPILGHNTVFWYRQTMMQGLELLAYFRNRAPLDDSGMPKDRFSAEMPDATLATLKIQPSEPRDSAVYFCASALGLAAIGELFFGEGSRLTVL.